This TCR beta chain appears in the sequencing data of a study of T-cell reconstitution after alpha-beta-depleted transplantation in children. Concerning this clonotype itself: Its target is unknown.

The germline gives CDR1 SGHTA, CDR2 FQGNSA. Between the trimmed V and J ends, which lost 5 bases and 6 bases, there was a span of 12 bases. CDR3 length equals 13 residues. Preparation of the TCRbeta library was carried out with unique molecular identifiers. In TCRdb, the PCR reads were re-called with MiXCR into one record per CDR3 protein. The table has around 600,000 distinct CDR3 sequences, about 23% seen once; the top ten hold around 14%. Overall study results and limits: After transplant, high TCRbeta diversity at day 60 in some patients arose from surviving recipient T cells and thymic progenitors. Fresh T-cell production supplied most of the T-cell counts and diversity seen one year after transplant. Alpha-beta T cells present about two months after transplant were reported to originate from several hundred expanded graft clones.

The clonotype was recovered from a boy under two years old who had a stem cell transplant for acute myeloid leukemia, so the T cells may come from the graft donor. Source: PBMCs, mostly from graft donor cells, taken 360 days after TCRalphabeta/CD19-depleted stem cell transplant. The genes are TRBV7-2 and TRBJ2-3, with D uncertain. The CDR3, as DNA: TGTGCCAGCAGCCCTCGGACCTGGGATACGCAGTATTTT. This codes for CASSPRTWDTQYF. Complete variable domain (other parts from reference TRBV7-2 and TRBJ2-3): GAGVSQSPSNKVTEKGKDVELRCDPISGHTALYWYRQSLGQGLEFLIYFQGNSAPDKSGLPSDRFSAERTGGSVSTLTIQRTQQEDSAVYLCASSPRTWDTQYFGPGTRLTVL.